What follows describes a single T cell receptor (beta chain). An end of the junction does not agree with germline; a read error may underlie this. Using RNA template, CDR3s of TCR alpha and beta were amplified with iRepertoire arm-PCR. Input was 100-400 ng of tissue mRNA or PBMC total RNA. MiXCR, applied by TCRdb to the multiplex PCR reads, yields one record per CDR3 protein. The data contain about 380,000 distinct CDR3 sequences, less than 50% of them seen just once; the ten biggest clones take up around 13%. This sample stems from a study of glioma-infiltrating T cells. Study summary: Glioblastomas were WHO grade IV, sampled at first diagnosis; low-grade were grade II. About a million peripheral T cells were targeted at roughly 4.5- to 10-fold coverage.

CDR3 length: 15 amino acids. Germline assignment: CDR1 MDHEN and CDR2 SYDVKM. J is TRBJ1-4 and V is TRBV28; 8 bases match TRBD1. The material sequenced was glioma tissue, nonneoplastic brain tissue, or PBMCs (not recorded which). The sequence was collected from a human donor with low-grade glioma or glioblastoma, undergoing nonglioma brain surgery, or in good health (not recorded which). Here the CDR3 reads CARSSTGDPNEKLFF. The CDR3, as DNA: TGTGCCAGAAGTTCGACAGGGGATCCTAATGAAAAACTGTTTTTT.